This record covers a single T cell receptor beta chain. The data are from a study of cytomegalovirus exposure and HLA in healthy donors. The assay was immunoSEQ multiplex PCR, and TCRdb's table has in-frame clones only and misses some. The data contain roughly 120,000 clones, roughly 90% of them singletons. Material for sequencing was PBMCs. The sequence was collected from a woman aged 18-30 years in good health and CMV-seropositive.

The CDR3 nucleotides read TGTGCCAGCAGCGTAGACGACGGAGGATTAATCACAGATACGCAGTATTTT. Its protein is CASSVDDGGLITDTQYF. The chain uses TRBV9 and TRBJ2-3, with D perhaps TRBD2 (5 bases). Germline V CDR1 and CDR2: SGDLS, YYNGEE. The CDR3 sequence is 17 residues long. The ends were cut back, 0 bases at V and 2 bases at J, with 16 bases in the middle. The whole variable domain, remainder taken from reference TRBV9 and TRBJ2-3, is DSGVTQTPKHLITATGQRVTLRCSPRSGDLSVYWYQQSLDQGLQFLIQYYNGEERAKGNILERFSAQQFPDLHSELNLSSLELGDSALYFCASSVDDGGLITDTQYFGPGTRLTVL.